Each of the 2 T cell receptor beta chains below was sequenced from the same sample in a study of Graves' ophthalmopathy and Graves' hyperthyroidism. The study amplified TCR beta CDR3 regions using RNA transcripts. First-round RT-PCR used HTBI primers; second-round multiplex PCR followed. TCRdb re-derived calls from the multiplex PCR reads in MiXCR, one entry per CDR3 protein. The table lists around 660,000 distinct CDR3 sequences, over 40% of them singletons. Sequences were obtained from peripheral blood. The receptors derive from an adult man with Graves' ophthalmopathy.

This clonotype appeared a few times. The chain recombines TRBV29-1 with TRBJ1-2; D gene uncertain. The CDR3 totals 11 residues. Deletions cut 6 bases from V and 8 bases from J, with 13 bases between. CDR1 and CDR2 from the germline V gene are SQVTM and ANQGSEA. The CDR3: CSVGRGSGYTF. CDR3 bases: TGCAGCGTGGGCCGAGGGTCCGGCTACACCTTC.

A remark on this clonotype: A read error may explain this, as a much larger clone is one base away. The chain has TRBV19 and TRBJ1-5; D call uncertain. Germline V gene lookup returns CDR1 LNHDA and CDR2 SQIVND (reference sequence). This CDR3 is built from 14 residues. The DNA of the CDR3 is TGTGCCAGCAGCATCCCAGGCCCGAGTCAGCCCCGGCATTTT. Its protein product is CASSIPGPSQPRHF.